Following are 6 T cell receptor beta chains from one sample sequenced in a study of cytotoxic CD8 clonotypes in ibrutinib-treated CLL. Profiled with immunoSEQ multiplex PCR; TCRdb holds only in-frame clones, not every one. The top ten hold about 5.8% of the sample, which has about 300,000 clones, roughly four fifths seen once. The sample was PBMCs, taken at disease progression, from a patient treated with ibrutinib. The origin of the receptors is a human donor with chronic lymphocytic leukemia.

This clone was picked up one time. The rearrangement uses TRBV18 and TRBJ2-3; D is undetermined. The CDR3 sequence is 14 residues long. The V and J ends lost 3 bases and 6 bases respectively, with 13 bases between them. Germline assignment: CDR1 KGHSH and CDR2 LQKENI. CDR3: CASSPFGQPDTQYF. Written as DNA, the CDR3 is TGTGCCAGCTCACCTTTTGGGCAGCCGGATACGCAGTATTTT.

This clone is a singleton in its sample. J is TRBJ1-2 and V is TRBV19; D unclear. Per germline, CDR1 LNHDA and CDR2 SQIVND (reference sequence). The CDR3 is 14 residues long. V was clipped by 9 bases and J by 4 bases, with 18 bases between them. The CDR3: CASLENRASYGYTF. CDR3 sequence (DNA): TGTGCCAGCCTAGAAAATCGGGCCTCCTATGGCTACACCTTC.

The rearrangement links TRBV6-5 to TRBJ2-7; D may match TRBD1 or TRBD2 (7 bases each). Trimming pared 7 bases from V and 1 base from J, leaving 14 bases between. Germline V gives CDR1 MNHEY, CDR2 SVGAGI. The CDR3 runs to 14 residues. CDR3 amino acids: CASKRQGGSYEQYF. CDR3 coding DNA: TGTGCCAGCAAAAGACAGGGAGGGTCCTACGAGCAGTACTTC.

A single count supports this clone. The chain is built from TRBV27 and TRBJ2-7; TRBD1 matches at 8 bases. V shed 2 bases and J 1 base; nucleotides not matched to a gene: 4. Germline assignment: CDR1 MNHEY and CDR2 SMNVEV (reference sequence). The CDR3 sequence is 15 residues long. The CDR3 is CASSLGGQGSYEQYF. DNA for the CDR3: TGTGCCAGCAGTTTAGGAGGACAGGGTTCCTACGAGCAGTACTTC.

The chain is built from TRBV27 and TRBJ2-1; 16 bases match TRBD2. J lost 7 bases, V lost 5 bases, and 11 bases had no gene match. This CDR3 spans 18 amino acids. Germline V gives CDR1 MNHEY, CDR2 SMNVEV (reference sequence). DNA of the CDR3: TGTGCCAGCAGTGAACCGGGACTAGCGGGAGGGCCGGGGAATGAGCAGTTCTTC. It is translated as CASSEPGLAGGPGNEQFF.

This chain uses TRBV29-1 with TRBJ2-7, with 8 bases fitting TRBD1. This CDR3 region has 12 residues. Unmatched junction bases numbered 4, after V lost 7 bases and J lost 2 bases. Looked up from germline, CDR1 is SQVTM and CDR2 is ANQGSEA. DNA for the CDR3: TGCAGCGGCCGGACAGGGACCTACGAGCAGTACTTC. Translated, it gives CSGRTGTYEQYF.